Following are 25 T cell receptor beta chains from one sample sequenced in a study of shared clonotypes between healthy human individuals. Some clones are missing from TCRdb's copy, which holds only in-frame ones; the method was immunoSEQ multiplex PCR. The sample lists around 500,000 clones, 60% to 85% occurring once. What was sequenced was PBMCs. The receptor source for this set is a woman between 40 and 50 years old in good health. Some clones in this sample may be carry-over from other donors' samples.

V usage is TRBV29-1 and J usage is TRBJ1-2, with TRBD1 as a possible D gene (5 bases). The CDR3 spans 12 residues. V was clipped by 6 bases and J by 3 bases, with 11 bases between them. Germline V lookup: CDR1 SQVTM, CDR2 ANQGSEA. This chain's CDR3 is CSVLGGDYGYTF. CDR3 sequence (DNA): TGCAGCGTCCTCGGAGGGGACTATGGCTACACCTTC.

The CDR3 DNA reads TGTGCCTGGAGCCTTGGGACCAACGCCCTAGCAGATACGCAGTATTTT. Protein sequence: CAWSLGTNALADTQYF. V usage is TRBV30 and J usage is TRBJ2-3; D may match TRBD1 or TRBD2 (5 bases each). Germline CDR1 reads GTSNPN; CDR2 reads SVGIG (reference sequence). CDR3 length equals 16 residues. Trimming took 3 bases from V and 4 from J, leaving 20 bases between them.

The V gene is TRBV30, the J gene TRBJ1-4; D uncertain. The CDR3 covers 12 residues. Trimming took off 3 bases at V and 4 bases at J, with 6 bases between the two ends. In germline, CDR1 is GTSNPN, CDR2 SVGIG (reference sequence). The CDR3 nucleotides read TGTGCCTGGAGGCCGCTTAATGAAAAACTGTTTTTT. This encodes CAWRPLNEKLFF.

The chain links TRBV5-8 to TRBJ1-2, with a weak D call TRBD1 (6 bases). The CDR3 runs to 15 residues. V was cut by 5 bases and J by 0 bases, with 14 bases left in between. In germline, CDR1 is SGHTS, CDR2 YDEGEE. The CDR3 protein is CASRQWGLTNYGYTF. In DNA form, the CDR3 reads TGTGCCAGCAGGCAGTGGGGGCTCACTAACTATGGCTACACCTTC.

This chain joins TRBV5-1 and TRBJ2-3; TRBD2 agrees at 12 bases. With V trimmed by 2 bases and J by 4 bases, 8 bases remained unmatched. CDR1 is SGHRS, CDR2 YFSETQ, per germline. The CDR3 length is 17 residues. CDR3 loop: CASSFLAGGGRADTQYF. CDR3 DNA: TGCGCCAGCAGCTTCCTAGCGGGAGGGGGTCGGGCAGATACGCAGTATTTT. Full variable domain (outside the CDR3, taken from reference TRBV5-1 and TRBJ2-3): KAGVTQTPRYLIKTRGQQVTLSCSPISGHRSVSWYQQTPGQGLQFLFEYFSETQRNKGNFPGRFSGRQFSNSRSEMNVSTLELGDSALYLCASSFLAGGGRADTQYFGPGTRLTVL.

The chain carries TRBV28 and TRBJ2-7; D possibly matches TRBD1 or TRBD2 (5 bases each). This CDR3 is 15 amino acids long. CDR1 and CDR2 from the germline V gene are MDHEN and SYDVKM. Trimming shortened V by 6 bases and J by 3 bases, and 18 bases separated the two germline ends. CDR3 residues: CASSRLGEWRYEQYF. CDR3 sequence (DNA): TGTGCCAGCAGCCGACTGGGGGAGTGGCGCTACGAGCAGTACTTC.

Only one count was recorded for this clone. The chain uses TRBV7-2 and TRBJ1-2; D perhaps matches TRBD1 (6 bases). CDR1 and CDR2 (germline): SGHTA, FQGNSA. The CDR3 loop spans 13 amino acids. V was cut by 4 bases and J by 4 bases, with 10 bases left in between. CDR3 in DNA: TGTGCCAGCAGCTCACAGGGTAGCTATGGCTACACCTTC. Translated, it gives CASSSQGSYGYTF.

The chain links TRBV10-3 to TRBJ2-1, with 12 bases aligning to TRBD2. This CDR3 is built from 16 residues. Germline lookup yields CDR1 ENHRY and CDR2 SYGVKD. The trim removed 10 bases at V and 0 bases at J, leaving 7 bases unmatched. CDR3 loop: CATTSGSGSSYNEQFF. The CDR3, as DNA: TGTGCCACGACTAGCGGGAGCGGGAGCTCCTACAATGAGCAGTTCTTC.

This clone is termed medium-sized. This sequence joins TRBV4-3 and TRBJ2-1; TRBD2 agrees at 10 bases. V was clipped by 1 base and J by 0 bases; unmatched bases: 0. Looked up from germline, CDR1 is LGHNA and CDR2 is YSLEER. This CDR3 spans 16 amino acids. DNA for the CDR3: TGCGCCAGCAGCCAAGGACTAGCGGGCTCCTACAATGAGCAGTTCTTC. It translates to CASSQGLAGSYNEQFF.

The CDR3 spells CASSPPGREYEQYF. The CDR3 DNA reads TGTGCCAGCAGCCCTCCGGGAAGGGAATACGAGCAGTACTTC. The V and J genes are TRBV7-2 and TRBJ2-7; the D gene is possibly TRBD2 (5 bases). The V and J ends lost 5 bases and 4 bases respectively, with 15 bases between them. The germline V gene encodes CDR1 SGHTA and CDR2 FQGNSA. The CDR3 loop spans 14 amino acids.

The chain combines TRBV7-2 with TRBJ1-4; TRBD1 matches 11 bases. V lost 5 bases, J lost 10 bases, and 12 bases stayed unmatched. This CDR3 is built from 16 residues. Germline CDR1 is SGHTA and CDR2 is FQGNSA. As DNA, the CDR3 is TGTGCCAGCAGCACATTACCACCGGGACAGGGGGTAAAACTGTTTTTT. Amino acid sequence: CASSTLPPGQGVKLFF.

The CDR3 sequence: CASSYSRAGELFF. Written as DNA, the CDR3 is TGTGCCAGCAGTTACTCTAGGGCCGGGGAGCTGTTTTTT. This chain uses TRBV6-5 with TRBJ2-2; D unclear. Trimming cost V 0 bases and J 6 bases, with 5 bases left between them. Germline lookup yields CDR1 MNHEY and CDR2 SVGAGI. This CDR3 spans 13 amino acids.

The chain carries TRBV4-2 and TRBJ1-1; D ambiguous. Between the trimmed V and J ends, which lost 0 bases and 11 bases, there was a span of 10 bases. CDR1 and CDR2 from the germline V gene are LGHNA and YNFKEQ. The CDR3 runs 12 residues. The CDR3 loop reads CASSQDLGLAFF. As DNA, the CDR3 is TGTGCCAGCAGCCAAGATTTGGGTTTGGCTTTCTTT.

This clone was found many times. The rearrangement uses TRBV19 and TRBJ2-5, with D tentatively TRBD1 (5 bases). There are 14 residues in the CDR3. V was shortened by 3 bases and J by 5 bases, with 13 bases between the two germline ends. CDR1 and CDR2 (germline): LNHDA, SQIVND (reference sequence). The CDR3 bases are TGTGCCAGTAGTATGGAAGGGGTAACTGAGACCCAGTACTTC. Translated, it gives CASSMEGVTETQYF.

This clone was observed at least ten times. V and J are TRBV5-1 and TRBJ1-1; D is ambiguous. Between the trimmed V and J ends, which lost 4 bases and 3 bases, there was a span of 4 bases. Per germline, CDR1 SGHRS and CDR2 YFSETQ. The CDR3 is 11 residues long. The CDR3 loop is CASSLDTEAFF. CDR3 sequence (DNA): TGCGCCAGCAGCCTTGACACTGAAGCTTTCTTT.

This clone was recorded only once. The CDR3 region has the DNA TGCGCCAGCAATGGACAGAGGATCAATGAGCAGTTCTTC. It is translated as CASNGQRINEQFF. The gene calls are TRBV5-1 and TRBJ2-1; D perhaps matches TRBD1 (6 bases). The V end lost 6 bases, the J end lost 6 bases, and 13 bases lay between the germline ends. This CDR3 has 13 amino acids. CDR1 and CDR2 (germline): SGHRS, YFSETQ.

DNA for the CDR3: TGTGCCAGCAGCTTAGCGTCGAGCTCCTACAATGAGCAGTTCTTC. It yields the protein CASSLASSSYNEQFF. The gene calls are TRBV11-2 and TRBJ2-1; D is uncertain. CDR3 length: 15 amino acids. The V and J ends lost 1 base and 0 bases respectively, with 7 bases between them. The germline CDR1 and CDR2 sequences are SGHAT and FQNNGV. Full variable domain (rest looked up from reference TRBV11-2 and TRBJ2-1): EAGVAQSPRYKIIEKRQSVAFWCNPISGHATLYWYQQILGQGPKLLIQFQNNGVVDDSQLPKDRFSAERLKGVDSTLKIQPAKLEDSAVYLCASSLASSSYNEQFFGPGTRLTVL.

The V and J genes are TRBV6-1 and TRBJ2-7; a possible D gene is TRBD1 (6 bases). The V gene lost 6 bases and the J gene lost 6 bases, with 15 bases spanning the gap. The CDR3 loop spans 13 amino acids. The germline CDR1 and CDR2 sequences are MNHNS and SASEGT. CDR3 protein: CASSSYRDIEQYF. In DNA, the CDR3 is TGTGCCAGCAGCTCATACCGGGACATCGAGCAGTACTTC.

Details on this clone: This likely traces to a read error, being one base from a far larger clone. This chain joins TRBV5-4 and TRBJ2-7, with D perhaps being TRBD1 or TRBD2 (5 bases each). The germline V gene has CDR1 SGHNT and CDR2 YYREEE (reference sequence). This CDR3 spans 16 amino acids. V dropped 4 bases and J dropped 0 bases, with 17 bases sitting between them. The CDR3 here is CASSRGWTGGSYEQYF. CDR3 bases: TGTGCCAGCAGCCGAGGTTGGACTGGGGGCTCCTACGAGCAGTACTTC.

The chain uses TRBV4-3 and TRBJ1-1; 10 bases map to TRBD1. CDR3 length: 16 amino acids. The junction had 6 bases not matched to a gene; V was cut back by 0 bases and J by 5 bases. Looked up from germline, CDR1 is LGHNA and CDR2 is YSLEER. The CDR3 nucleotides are TGCGCCAGCAGCCAAGATGTGGGGACAGGGGTTACTGAAGCTTTCTTT. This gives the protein CASSQDVGTGVTEAFF.

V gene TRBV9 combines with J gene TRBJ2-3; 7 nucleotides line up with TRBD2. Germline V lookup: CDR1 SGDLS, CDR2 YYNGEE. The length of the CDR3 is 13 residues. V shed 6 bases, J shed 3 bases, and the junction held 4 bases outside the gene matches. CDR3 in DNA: TGTGCCAGCACGGCGGGAGTGACAGATACGCAGTATTTT. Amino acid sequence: CASTAGVTDTQYF. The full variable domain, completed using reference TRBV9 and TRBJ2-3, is DSGVTQTPKHLITATGQRVTLRCSPRSGDLSVYWYQQSLDQGLQFLIQYYNGEERAKGNILERFSAQQFPDLHSELNLSSLELGDSALYFCASTAGVTDTQYFGPGTRLTVL.

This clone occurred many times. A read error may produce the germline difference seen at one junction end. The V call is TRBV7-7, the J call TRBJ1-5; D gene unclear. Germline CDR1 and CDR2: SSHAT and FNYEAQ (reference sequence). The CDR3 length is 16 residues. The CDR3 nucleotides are TGTGCTAGCAGCTTAGTCCGTTTGCAGGTAGGTCAGCCCCAGCATTTT. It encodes CASSLVRLQVGQPQHF.

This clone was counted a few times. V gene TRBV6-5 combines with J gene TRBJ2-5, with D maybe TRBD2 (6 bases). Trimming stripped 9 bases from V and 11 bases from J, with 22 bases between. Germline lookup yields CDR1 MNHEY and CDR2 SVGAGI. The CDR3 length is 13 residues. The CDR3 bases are TGTGCCAGTGGTGGAGTTCGGGAGAGTGAGCAGTACTTC. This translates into CASGGVRESEQYF.

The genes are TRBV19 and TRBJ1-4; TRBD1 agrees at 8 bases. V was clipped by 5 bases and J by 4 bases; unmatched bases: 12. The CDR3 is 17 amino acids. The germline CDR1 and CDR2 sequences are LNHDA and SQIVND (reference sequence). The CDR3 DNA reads TGTGCCAGTAGTCCGGTCGTCGACAGGGGATTTAATGAAAAACTGTTTTTT. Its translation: CASSPVVDRGFNEKLFF.

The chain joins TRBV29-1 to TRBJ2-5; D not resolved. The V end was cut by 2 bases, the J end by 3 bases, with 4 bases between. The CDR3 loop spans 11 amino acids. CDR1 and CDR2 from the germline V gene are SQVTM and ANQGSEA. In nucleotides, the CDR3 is TGCAGCGTTGAACAAAAAGAGACCCAGTACTTC. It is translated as CSVEQKETQYF. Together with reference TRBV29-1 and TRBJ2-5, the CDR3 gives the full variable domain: SAVISQKPSRDICQRGTSLTIQCQVDSQVTMMFWYRQQPGQSLTLIATANQGSEATYESGFVIDKFPISRPNLTFSTLTVSNMSPEDSSIYLCSVEQKETQYFGPGTRLLVL.